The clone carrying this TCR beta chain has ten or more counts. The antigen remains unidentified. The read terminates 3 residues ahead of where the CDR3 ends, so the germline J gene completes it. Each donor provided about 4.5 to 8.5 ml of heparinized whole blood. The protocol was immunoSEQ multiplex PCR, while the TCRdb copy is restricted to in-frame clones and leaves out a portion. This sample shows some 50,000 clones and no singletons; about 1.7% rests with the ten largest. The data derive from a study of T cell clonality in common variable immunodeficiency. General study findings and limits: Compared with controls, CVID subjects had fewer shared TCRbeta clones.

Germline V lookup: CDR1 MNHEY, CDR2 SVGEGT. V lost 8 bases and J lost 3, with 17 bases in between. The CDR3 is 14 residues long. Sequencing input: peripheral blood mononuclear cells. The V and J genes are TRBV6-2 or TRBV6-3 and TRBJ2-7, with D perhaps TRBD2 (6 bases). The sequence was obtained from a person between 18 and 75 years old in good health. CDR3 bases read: TGTGCCAGCTCTACGACTAGTTTTAACTACGAG. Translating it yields CASSTTSFNYE. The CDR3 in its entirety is CASSTTSFNYEQYF.